The 18 T cell receptor beta chains below all came from one sample that was sequenced in a study of blood T cell repertoires in COVID-19. TCRdb's copy holds only in-frame clones and misses some; the assay was immunoSEQ multiplex PCR. The repertoire holds around 44,000 clones, around 93% seen once, with about 12% in the top ten. Sequenced input: peripheral blood. These receptors came from a human donor in a cohort sampled during active COVID-19.

This sequence joins TRBV2 and TRBJ2-2; 7 bases are a match to TRBD2. CDR1 and CDR2 (germline): SNHLY, FYNNEI. The CDR3 runs to 13 residues. The J segment lost 6 bases and the V segment lost 5 bases, leaving 3 bases of the junction unmatched. In nucleotides, the CDR3 is TGTGCCAGCAGTTGGCGGGAGTCCGGGGAGCTGTTTTTT. Translation: CASSWRESGELFF.

V gene TRBV9 combines with J gene TRBJ2-4, with TRBD2 matching over 15 bases. Germline V CDR1 and CDR2: SGDLS, YYNGEE. V lost 4 bases, J lost 2 bases, and 7 bases stayed unmatched. The CDR3 is made up of 18 amino acids. CDR3 sequence (DNA): TGTGCCAGCAGCCCCCAAGGACTAGCGGGAGGGTCCAAAAACATTCAGTACTTC. This translates into CASSPQGLAGGSKNIQYF.

The chain recombines TRBV6-5 with TRBJ2-7; the match to TRBD1 covers 11 bases. Trimming took 0 bases from V and 6 from J; bases not matched to a gene: 4. The V gene's germline CDR1 is MNHEY and CDR2 SVGAGI. This CDR3 has 15 residues. The CDR3 reads CASSYSGQGAREQYF. As DNA, the CDR3 is TGTGCCAGCAGTTACTCCGGACAGGGGGCTCGCGAGCAGTACTTC.

The chain is built from TRBV5-1 and TRBJ2-6, with TRBD1 matching over 12 bases. V was pared by 3 bases and J by 3 bases, with 7 bases of the junction left unmatched. The CDR3 covers 18 residues. Per the germline V gene, CDR1 is SGHRS and CDR2 is YFSETQ. The CDR3 coding sequence is TGCGCCAGCAGCTCGTGGGACAGGGGGCCTAGTGGGGCCAACGTCCTGACTTTC. It yields the protein CASSSWDRGPSGANVLTF.

The rearrangement joins TRBV3-1 (or the pseudogene TRBV3-2) to TRBJ1-2; D remains unclear. The CDR3 totals 14 residues. V lost 4 bases and J 6 bases, leaving 15 bases between the germline ends. Germline-derived CDR1 and CDR2 are LGHDT and YNNKEL (reference sequence). The CDR3 bases are TGTGCCAGCAGCCTACGGGAATACGACAATGGCTACACCTTC. Translated: CASSLREYDNGYTF.

The V gene is TRBV5-5, the J gene TRBJ1-2; 9 bases map to TRBD1. Germline V gene data show CDR1 as SGHKS and CDR2 as YYEKEE (reference sequence). This CDR3 has 17 amino acids. J lost 0 bases, V lost 0 bases, and 6 bases had no gene match. The CDR3 region has the DNA TGTGCCAGCAGCTTGGTGGGGACAGGGTCTTCTAACTATGGCTACACCTTC. It is translated as CASSLVGTGSSNYGYTF.

The V and J genes are TRBV7-9 and TRBJ2-1, with D hard to call. The CDR3 has 14 amino acids. CDR1 SEHNR and CDR2 FQNEAQ come from the germline V gene (reference sequence). Deletions cut 1 base from V and 3 bases from J, with 7 bases between. The CDR3 region has the DNA TGTGCCAGCAGCTTAGGGCCATTCTACAATGAGCAGTTCTTC. This sequence encodes CASSLGPFYNEQFF.

This sequence joins TRBV7-9 and TRBJ2-1; maybe TRBD2 (6 bases). Trimming took 5 bases from V and 4 from J, leaving 15 bases between them. The CDR3 spans 15 residues. The germline V gene has CDR1 SEHNR and CDR2 FQNEAQ (reference sequence). The CDR3 loop reads CASSRDFENYNEQFF. As DNA, the CDR3 is TGTGCCAGCAGCCGGGACTTCGAGAATTACAATGAGCAGTTCTTC.

V usage is TRBV4-2 and J usage is TRBJ2-1, with D maybe TRBD1 (6 bases). Germline CDR1 reads LGHNA; CDR2 reads YNFKEQ. Trimming removed 1 base from V and 4 bases from J, with 11 bases in between. This CDR3 comprises 15 residues. CDR3 loop: CASSQVRGVYNEQFF. For the CDR3, the DNA is TGTGCCAGCAGCCAAGTCAGGGGCGTTTACAATGAGCAGTTCTTC.

Only one count was recorded for this clone. The genes are TRBV9 and TRBJ2-3; possibly TRBD1 for D (5 bases). Trimming cost V 6 bases and J 6 bases, with 14 bases left between them. This CDR3 is built from 13 residues. Germline CDR1 SGDLS, CDR2 YYNGEE. The CDR3 nucleotides are TGTGCCAGCACTGGTAATGGGGCGGATACGCAGTATTTT. Amino acid sequence: CASTGNGADTQYF.

This clone was counted once. The chain combines TRBV5-5 with TRBJ1-2; D call uncertain. In germline, CDR1 is SGHKS, CDR2 YYEKEE (reference sequence). V lost 4 bases, J lost 4 bases, and 17 bases lay in between. The CDR3 spans 15 residues. The CDR3 DNA follows: TGTGCCAGCAGCCCCCCGCTGGAGGCGGGCTATGGCTACACCTTC. Translating it yields CASSPPLEAGYGYTF.

The rearrangement links TRBV27 to TRBJ2-7; 7 bases agree with TRBD2. Germline lookup yields CDR1 MNHEY and CDR2 SMNVEV (reference sequence). The trim removed 3 bases at V and 6 bases at J, leaving 11 bases unmatched. This CDR3 has 15 residues. The CDR3 sequence is CASSLGERGLAEQYF. The DNA for the CDR3 is TGTGCCAGCAGTTTGGGCGAGCGGGGACTGGCCGAGCAGTACTTC.

V and J are TRBV4-2 and TRBJ2-3; a weak D match, TRBD2 (5 bases). V was shortened by 2 bases and J by 2 bases, with 11 bases between the two germline ends. Germline assignment: CDR1 LGHNA and CDR2 YNFKEQ. The CDR3 runs 15 residues. CDR3 DNA: TGTGCCAGCAGCCAAACCGGAGGCACCACAGATACGCAGTATTTT. The encoded protein is CASSQTGGTTDTQYF.

The rearrangement uses TRBV15 and TRBJ1-2; the D is unclear. From germline, CDR1 is LNHNV and CDR2 YYDKDF (reference sequence). V was trimmed by 0 bases and J by 4 bases, leaving 9 bases between them. This CDR3 comprises 14 residues. CDR3 sequence reads: CATSRDSSGYGYTF. In nucleotides, the CDR3 is TGTGCCACCAGCAGAGATTCGTCCGGCTATGGCTACACCTTC.

This sequence joins TRBV29-1 and TRBJ2-1, with TRBD2 identical over 11 bases. CDR3 length equals 15 residues. V shed 6 bases, J shed 15 bases, and the junction held 19 bases outside the gene matches. The germline V gene encodes CDR1 SQVTM and CDR2 ANQGSEA. CDR3 residues: CSVQTLAGGSRFMFF. The CDR3 DNA is TGCAGCGTACAAACGCTAGCGGGAGGCTCCCGGTTTATGTTCTTC.

This chain uses TRBV19 with TRBJ1-5; D is uncertain. This CDR3 comprises 12 residues. V dropped 4 bases and J dropped 3 bases, with 4 bases sitting between them. Germline V gene sequence: CDR1 LNHDA, CDR2 SQIVND (reference sequence). The DNA of the CDR3 is TGTGCCAGTAGTACCCTCAATCAGCCCCAGCATTTT. It codes for CASSTLNQPQHF.

CDR3 DNA: TGTGCCAGTAGTAAGGGAGGGGCCGTTGTAGTTGGCTACACCTTC. Protein product: CASSKGGAVVVGYTF. The chain carries TRBV19 and TRBJ1-2; weak D call: TRBD1 (5 bases). The ends were cut back, 4 bases at V and 7 bases at J, with 19 bases in the middle. Germline CDR1 is LNHDA and CDR2 is SQIVND (reference sequence). This CDR3 contains 15 residues.

V gene TRBV4-1 combines with J gene TRBJ1-2; the D gene is possibly TRBD1 (6 bases). Germline loops: CDR1 MGHRA, CDR2 YSYEKL. There are 15 residues in the CDR3. With 0 bases removed from V and 0 bases from J, the gap between germline ends came to 8 bases. The DNA for the CDR3 is TGCGCCAGCAGCCAAGAAACAGGGACTAACTATGGCTACACCTTC. It specifies CASSQETGTNYGYTF.